This T cell receptor (beta chain) was retrieved from a study of blood T cells in healthy people across ages (dated by TCRdb to the mid-2010s). With respect to the entire study: In model experiments, template switching captured about one uniquely barcoded TCR beta cDNA molecule for every two T cells. The study analyzed two additional independent replicas of 1 million unique cDNA reads from the same blood draw for two donors, one aged 18 to 29 and one aged 80 or older. Donors of different ages were randomly distributed across sequencing lanes to avoid experimental bias. To track age-related changes in TCR beta repertoire diversity, the study relied on deep sequencing normalized with unique cDNA molecular identifiers. The donors were divided into four age groups: young (average about 16 years), middle-aged (around 37), aged (about 60) and long-lived (about 79). Here is what the overall study found, with its caveats: Estimates of total diversity from one million sequenced T cells were regarded as lower bounds and underestimates. As age increased, observed TCR beta diversity per million T cells dropped in a roughly linear way, and a significant reduction was already evident by age 40. There was a strong correlation between observed TCR beta diversity and the percentage of naive T cells measured by flow cytometry. Donor CMV infection status was unknown, potentially confounding age-related changes in expanded clonotypes. Because profiling used bulk unsorted PBMCs, naive and antigen-experienced compartments could not be compared conclusively. Compared with the aged group, the long-lived group had more naive CD4+ T cells, fewer expanded clones and increased TCR diversity, a pattern suggesting age selection.

The donors were some 39 Caucasian individuals from Russia, aged roughly 6 to 100 years, who were systemically healthy. Each donor gave roughly 11 milliliters of peripheral blood, drawn into EDTA-treated Vacutainer tubes. Ficoll-Paque density-gradient centrifugation was used to isolate PBMCs, with at least 7 million per sample. Total RNA was extracted from PBMCs with Trizol reagent, with at least 5.5 micrograms obtained per sample. Naive CD45RAhigh/CD27high T cell percentages were measured by flow cytometry on a PBMC aliquot from every donor. This clonotype came up a few times. The antigen this receptor binds is unknown. Per-nucleotide qualities are absent, and no much larger clonotype sits a single base away. The receptor library was made with 5' RACE. Sequencing took place on an Illumina HiSeq 2500. A second PCR of about 6 to 11 cycles was performed with a sample-barcoded 5' primer and a J-beta primer mix. A template-switch 5' adaptor carrying 12 random nucleotides introduced a unique molecular identifier onto each TCR beta cDNA molecule. Each sample yielded at least 2.5 million CDR3-containing paired-end reads. First-strand cDNA synthesis was performed from all RNA using the Mint cDNA synthesis kit, with priming by a TRBC-specific oligonucleotide. All cDNA was treated with uracil-DNA glycosylase and then went through a first 18-cycle PCR with the universal primers M1SS and BC2_uni_R. Concerning the study's data processing: Each sample was normalized by randomly selecting 1 million high-quality reads, each carrying a distinct molecular identifier. Reads with shared molecular identifiers were discarded instead of being binned into consensus sequences. CDR3 identification, clonotype clustering and error correction used MiTCR with a Q25 quality threshold and the strictest error-elimination algorithm. A nonparametric unseen species model with Euler transformation was used to estimate a lower bound on total TCR beta diversity. TCRdb passed the public sequencing reads through fastp at Q25 and MiXCR, retaining productive beta sequences. Rows are unified per CDR3 protein, each entry keeping the most common DNA and genes. TCRdb's processing, not the study's, gives the V and J calls here. The sample table lists almost 1 million distinct CDR3 sequences, about 53% of them with a count of one. The ten largest clones add up to roughly 23% of the sample.

The TCR was taken from an older woman in good health. The sample taken for sequencing was blood.

The DNA sequence is as follows: TGTGCCAGCAGCCAAGGAGGGACAGGGGAGCACGAGCAGTACTTC. The encoded protein is CASSQGGTGEHEQYF. The rearranged segments are TRBV3-1 and TRBJ2-7; 10 bases in between match TRBD1. The germline V gene (reference sequence) gives CDR1 as LGHDT and CDR2 as YNNKEL. The CDR3, cysteine through phenylalanine, is 15 amino acids long. Kept here is only the CDR3 DNA, which spans 45 bases and is read in frame from base 1. V is cut back by 1 base and J by 5 bases, with 5 bases in the junction unmatched.